The 23 T cell receptor beta chains presented below share a single source sample, sequenced in a study of T cells in Graves' hyperthyroidism and ophthalmopathy. TCR beta CDR3 region amplification was performed from RNA transcripts. The HTBI primer set served for first-round RT-PCR of the TCR CDR3. From the multiplex PCR reads, TCRdb called clonotypes with MiXCR, one entry per CDR3 protein. The top ten hold approximately 10% of the sample, which has roughly 380,000 distinct CDR3 sequences, approximately 15% seen once. The sample comprised blood. Every receptor here comes from a woman in her sixties with Graves' hyperthyroidism.

Concerning this clonotype itself: This may stem from a read error, because a much larger clone lies one nucleotide away. This chain connects TRBV5-1 to TRBJ2-2, with 7 nucleotides matching TRBD1. This CDR3 region has 17 residues. Germline assignment: CDR1 SGHRS and CDR2 YFSETQ. V shed 3 bases, J shed 2 bases, and the junction held 10 bases outside the gene matches. The CDR3 sequence: CASSSDPGGINTGELFF. The CDR3 DNA reads as TGCGCCAGCAGCTCGGATCCAGGGGGAATTAACACCGGGGAGCTGTTTTTT.

The CDR3 nucleotides are TGTGCCATCAGTGGGTGGGGGGGCAGGAATCAGCCCCAGCATTTT. Translation gives CAISGWGGRNQPQHF. The V gene is TRBV10-3, the J gene TRBJ1-5, with TRBD1 as a possible D gene (6 bases). Trimming removed 4 bases at V and 4 bases at J, with 14 bases between. From germline, CDR1 is ENHRY and CDR2 SYGVKD. The CDR3 sequence is 15 residues long.

This clonotype was observed at least ten times. The gene calls are TRBV27 and TRBJ1-6; D gene uncertain. Germline values: CDR1 MNHEY, CDR2 SMNVEV (reference sequence). The CDR3 spans 13 residues. Trimming removed 5 bases from V and 7 bases from J, with 9 bases in between. The CDR3 DNA follows: TGTGCCAGCAGTACGTATCCAAATTCACCCCTCCACTTT. This sequence encodes CASSTYPNSPLHF.

The chain has TRBV6-1 and TRBJ1-1; D is unresolved. Looked up from germline, CDR1 is MNHNS and CDR2 is SASEGT. With 3 bases removed from V and 8 bases from J, the gap between germline ends came to 7 bases. The CDR3 contains 11 residues. The CDR3 DNA follows: TGTGCCAGCAGTGAGGGATGGGAAGCTTTCTTT. It specifies CASSEGWEAFF.

This clonotype showed up many times. The genes are TRBV28 and TRBJ2-3; 13 bases line up with TRBD2. Germline lookup yields CDR1 MDHEN and CDR2 SYDVKM. The CDR3 covers 23 residues. After removal of 2 bases from V and 1 base from J, the junction contained 21 bases not matched to a gene. CDR3 sequence (DNA): TGTGCCAGCAGTTTACCCCCCCCAGGACTAGCGGGAGTACCCCGTCGTGGCACAGATACGCAGTATTTT. As protein: CASSLPPPGLAGVPRRGTDTQYF.

This clonotype has a count of ten or more. V and J are TRBV5-1 and TRBJ2-3; possibly TRBD2 for D (6 bases). CDR3 length equals 14 residues. With 3 bases removed from V and 5 bases from J, the gap between germline ends came to 13 bases. Looked up from germline, CDR1 is SGHRS and CDR2 is YFSETQ. The CDR3 nucleotides read TGCGCCAGCAGCTCCTCCCCCGGGGGAGATACGCAGTATTTT. Translating gives CASSSSPGGDTQYF. The full variable domain, with the rest looked up from reference TRBV5-1 and TRBJ2-3, is KAGVTQTPRYLIKTRGQQVTLSCSPISGHRSVSWYQQTPGQGLQFLFEYFSETQRNKGNFPGRFSGRQFSNSRSEMNVSTLELGDSALYLCASSSSPGGDTQYFGPGTRLTVL.

At least ten counts were recorded for this clonotype. The V call is TRBV11-2, the J call TRBJ1-1, with D maybe TRBD1 (5 bases). The CDR3 is 13 amino acids. Trimming removed 4 bases at V and 0 bases at J, with 6 bases between. Germline values: CDR1 SGHAT, CDR2 FQNNGV. The CDR3 nucleotides read TGTGCCAGCAGCTCACAGGTGAACACTGAAGCTTTCTTT. It translates to CASSSQVNTEAFF.

This clonotype was detected only a few times. The CDR3 DNA reads TGTGCCAGTAGTATTGGGTTGCTTCAGGGGGAGGTTGGCTACACCTTC. Its protein product is CASSIGLLQGEVGYTF. The gene calls are TRBV19 and TRBJ1-2, with 7 bases that match TRBD1. Germline V lookup: CDR1 LNHDA, CDR2 SQIVND (reference sequence). V was pared by 3 bases and J by 7 bases, with 14 bases of the junction left unmatched. The CDR3 has 16 residues. The entire variable domain, with the rest obtained from reference TRBV19 and TRBJ1-2, is as follows: DGGITQSPKYLFRKEGQNVTLSCEQNLNHDAMYWYRQDPGQGLRLIYYSQIVNDFQKGDIAEGYSVSREKKESFPLTVTSAQKNPTAFYLCASSIGLLQGEVGYTFGSGTRLTVV.

The genes are TRBV9 and TRBJ2-4; possible D gene TRBD2, 7 bases. CDR1 and CDR2 (germline): SGDLS, YYNGEE. This CDR3 has 15 residues. V lost 3 bases to trimming and J lost 5 bases, with 15 bases between them. DNA for the CDR3: TGTGCCAGCAGCGCTGGGGGGGGCACCGAAAACATTCAGTACTTC. Amino acids: CASSAGGGTENIQYF.

This clonotype was counted at least ten times. The genes are TRBV18 and TRBJ2-1, with 7 positions matching TRBD1. The germline V gene has CDR1 KGHSH and CDR2 LQKENI. J was trimmed by 4 bases and V by 1 base; bases with no gene match: 7. The CDR3 covers 16 residues. In nucleotides, the CDR3 is TGTGCCAGCTCACCACTCGACAGGGTGGGATACAATGAGCAGTTCTTC. This sequence encodes CASSPLDRVGYNEQFF.

Remarks on this clonotype: No conserved phenylalanine or tryptophan ends this CDR3, so it is likely a read error. The genes are TRBV5-1 and TRBJ1-1; tentative D call: TRBD1 (6 bases). Trimming removed 4 bases at V and 5 bases at J, with 15 bases between. Germline V CDR1 and CDR2: SGHRS, YFSETQ. The CDR3 spans 14 residues. The CDR3 DNA reads TGCGCCAGCAGCCAGGGACAAACGGGGACTGAAGCTTTCCTT. The encoded protein is CASSQGQTGTEAFL.

The table lists this clonotype with many counts. The chain combines TRBV12-3 or TRBV12-4 with TRBJ2-1, with D possibly being TRBD2 (5 bases). The CDR3 extends over 11 amino acids. V was cut by 4 bases and J by 12 bases, with 10 bases left in between. CDR3 in DNA: TGTGCCAGCAGTTCACTAGGCAGGCAGTTCTTC. Its translation: CASSSLGRQFF.

As for this clonotype: A much more abundant neighbour one base away suggests this may be a read error. In DNA form, the CDR3 reads TGTGCCATCAAAGGGGACACGGACACTGAAGCTTCCTTT. Amino acids: CAIKGDTDTEASF. The chain is built from TRBV6-2 or TRBV6-3 and TRBJ1-1, with TRBD1 as a possible D gene (6 bases). The CDR3 runs to 13 residues. The germline CDR1 and CDR2 sequences are MNHEY and SVGEGT.

The chain links TRBV19 to TRBJ2-3; 12 nucleotides line up with TRBD1. This CDR3 has 15 amino acids. With 4 bases clipped from V and 5 bases from J, the junction kept 4 bases outside the gene matches. Germline V CDR1 and CDR2: LNHDA, SQIVND (reference sequence). CDR3 protein: CASSTGTGGVDTQYF. As DNA, the CDR3 is TGTGCCAGTAGTACCGGGACAGGGGGCGTAGATACGCAGTATTTT.

This clonotype appeared many times. This chain uses TRBV11-2 with TRBJ2-7; 8 positions agree with TRBD2. Looked up from germline, CDR1 is SGHAT and CDR2 is FQNNGV. V shed 1 base, J shed 0 bases, and the junction held 2 bases outside the gene matches. This CDR3 has 15 amino acids. CDR3 loop: CASSLGGGSSYEQYF. The CDR3 nucleotides read TGTGCCAGCAGCTTAGGCGGGGGGAGCTCCTACGAGCAGTACTTC. The variable domain in full, completed from reference TRBV11-2 and TRBJ2-7, reads EAGVAQSPRYKIIEKRQSVAFWCNPISGHATLYWYQQILGQGPKLLIQFQNNGVVDDSQLPKDRFSAERLKGVDSTLKIQPAKLEDSAVYLCASSLGGGSSYEQYFGPGTRLTVT.

This clonotype was counted between two and nine times. This chain links TRBV15 with TRBJ2-3; 7 nucleotides line up with TRBD2. Germline-derived CDR1 and CDR2 are LNHNV and YYDKDF (reference sequence). This CDR3 has 14 residues. Unmatched junction bases numbered 4, after V lost 5 bases and J lost 2 bases. The CDR3 DNA reads TGTGCCACCAGCCCTCGGGGGGACACAGATACGCAGTATTTT. It translates to CATSPRGDTDTQYF.

This clonotype was seen repeatedly, ten times or more. The chain combines TRBV20-1 with TRBJ2-5; D uncertain. The V end lost 7 bases, the J end lost 1 base, and 7 bases lay between the germline ends. The CDR3 totals 11 residues. Germline V gene lookup returns CDR1 DFQATT and CDR2 SNEGSKA (reference sequence). CDR3 residues: CSGHRQETQYF. The DNA of the CDR3 is TGCAGTGGACACCGCCAAGAGACCCAGTACTTC.

The J gene is TRBJ2-1, the V gene TRBV19; D is possibly TRBD1 (6 bases). Looked up from germline, CDR1 is LNHDA and CDR2 is SQIVND (reference sequence). With 0 bases removed from V and 10 bases from J, the gap between germline ends came to 13 bases. CDR3 length: 14 amino acids. The DNA of the CDR3 is TGTGCCAGTAGTATAGATGGGGGCAGAGGGGAGCAGTTCTTC. This gives the protein CASSIDGGRGEQFF.

This clonotype was seen ten or more times. The chain joins TRBV3-1 to TRBJ2-3; 7 nucleotides match TRBD2. Germline V gives CDR1 LGHDT, CDR2 YNNKEL (reference sequence). V dropped 2 bases and J dropped 1; count of bases not matched to a gene: 3. CDR3 size: 15 residues. CDR3 nucleotide sequence: TGTGCCAGCAGCCAAATCACTAGCGGCACAGATACGCAGTATTTT. Its translation is CASSQITSGTDTQYF.

This clonotype was recorded at least ten times. The chain is built from TRBV14 and TRBJ2-7; 10 positions match TRBD1. Germline V gives CDR1 SGHDN, CDR2 FVKESK. The CDR3 length is 16 residues. The V and J ends lost 0 bases and 6 bases, in that order; junction bases with no gene match: 8. The CDR3 coding sequence is TGTGCCAGCAGCCAAGAACCCCCGGGACAGGGGCTCGAGCAGTACTTC. This encodes CASSQEPPGQGLEQYF. The full variable domain, rest sourced from reference TRBV14 and TRBJ2-7, is EAGVTQFPSHSVIEKGQTVTLRCDPISGHDNLYWYRRVMGKEIKFLLHFVKESKQDESGMPNNRFLAERTGGTYSTLKVQPAELEDSGVYFCASSQEPPGQGLEQYFGPGTRLTVT.

This clonotype was counted ten times or more. V gene TRBV6-1 combines with J gene TRBJ2-7; TRBD2 matches at 9 bases. J gave up 2 bases and V 7 bases, and 9 bases lay outside the gene matches. This CDR3 contains 15 residues. Germline-derived CDR1 and CDR2 are MNHNS and SASEGT. The CDR3 DNA reads as TGTGCCAGCAAGAGTTATAGCGGGGGAGCCTACGAGCAGTACTTC. Translated, it gives CASKSYSGGAYEQYF.

This clonotype was counted a few times. This chain joins TRBV6-1 and TRBJ1-6; D uncertain. This CDR3 contains 14 residues. V dropped 2 bases and J dropped 3 bases, with 5 bases sitting between them. CDR1 and CDR2 from the germline V gene are MNHNS and SASEGT. For the CDR3, the DNA is TGTGCCAGCAGTGAATGGGTCTATAATTCACCCCTCCACTTT. Amino acid sequence: CASSEWVYNSPLHF.

The rearrangement links TRBV11-3 to TRBJ1-4; 8 bases line up with TRBD1. From germline, CDR1 is SGHNT and CDR2 YENEEA. The CDR3 covers 16 residues. After removal of 1 base from V and 8 bases from J, the junction contained 9 bases not matched to a gene. DNA for the CDR3: TGTGCCAGCAGCTTAGCCTCGGACAGGGCCGGCGAAAAACTGTTTTTT. Amino acid sequence: CASSLASDRAGEKLFF.